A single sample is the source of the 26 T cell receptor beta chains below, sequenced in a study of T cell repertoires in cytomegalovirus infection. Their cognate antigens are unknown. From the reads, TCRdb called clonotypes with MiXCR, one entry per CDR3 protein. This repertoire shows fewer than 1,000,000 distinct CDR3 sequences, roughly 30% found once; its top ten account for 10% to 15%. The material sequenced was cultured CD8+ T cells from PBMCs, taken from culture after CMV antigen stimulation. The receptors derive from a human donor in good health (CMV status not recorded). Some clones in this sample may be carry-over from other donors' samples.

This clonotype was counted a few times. CDR3: CSATRGAGHMNTEAFF. DNA for the CDR3: TGCAGTGCTACCAGAGGAGCAGGCCATATGAACACTGAAGCTTTCTTT. The chain uses TRBV20-1 and TRBJ1-1; D is uncertain. CDR3 length equals 16 residues. V was cut by 4 bases and J by 0 bases, with 18 bases left in between. CDR1 DFQATT and CDR2 SNEGSKA come from the germline V gene (reference sequence).

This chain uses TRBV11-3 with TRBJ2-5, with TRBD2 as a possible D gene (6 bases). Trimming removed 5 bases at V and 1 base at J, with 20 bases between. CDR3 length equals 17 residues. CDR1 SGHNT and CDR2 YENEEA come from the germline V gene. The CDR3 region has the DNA TGTGCCAGCAGCCCCAGGGCGGGGCGGGGAGGCCAAGAGACCCAGTACTTC. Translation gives CASSPRAGRGGQETQYF.

In nucleotides, the CDR3 is TGTGCCAGCATATCAATCACAGATACGCAGTATTTT. Translating it yields CASISITDTQYF. The chain joins TRBV27 to TRBJ2-3; no firm D call. The V gene's germline CDR1 is MNHEY and CDR2 SMNVEV (reference sequence). The CDR3 runs to 12 residues. The V gene lost 7 bases and the J gene lost 2 bases, with 7 bases spanning the gap.

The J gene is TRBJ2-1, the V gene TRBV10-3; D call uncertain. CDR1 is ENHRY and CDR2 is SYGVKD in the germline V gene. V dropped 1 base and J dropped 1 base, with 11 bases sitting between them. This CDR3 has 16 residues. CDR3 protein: CAISELEVLSYNEQFF. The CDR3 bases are TGTGCCATCAGTGAGTTGGAAGTCCTTTCCTACAATGAGCAGTTCTTC.

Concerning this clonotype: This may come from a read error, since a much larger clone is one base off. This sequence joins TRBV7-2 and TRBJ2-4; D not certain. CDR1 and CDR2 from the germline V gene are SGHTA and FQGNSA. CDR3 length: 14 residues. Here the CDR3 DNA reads TGTGCCAGCAGCTTAAACAGACTCAAAGACATTCAGTACTTC. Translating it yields CASSLNRLKDIQYF.

The CDR3 DNA is TGTGCCAGCAGCCCAGGGTTTGGCAAAAACATTCAGTACTTC. It encodes CASSPGFGKNIQYF. This chain links TRBV5-6 with TRBJ2-4; possibly TRBD1 for D (5 bases). The CDR3 sequence is 14 residues long. Germline CDR1 reads SGHDT; CDR2 reads YYEEEE. Between the trimmed V and J ends, which lost 4 bases and 3 bases, there was a span of 11 bases.

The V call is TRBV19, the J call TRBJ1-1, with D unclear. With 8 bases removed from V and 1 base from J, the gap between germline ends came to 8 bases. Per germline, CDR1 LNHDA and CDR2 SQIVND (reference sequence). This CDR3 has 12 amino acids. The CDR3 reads CASALGNTEAFF. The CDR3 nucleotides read TGTGCCAGTGCCTTGGGGAACACTGAAGCTTTCTTT.

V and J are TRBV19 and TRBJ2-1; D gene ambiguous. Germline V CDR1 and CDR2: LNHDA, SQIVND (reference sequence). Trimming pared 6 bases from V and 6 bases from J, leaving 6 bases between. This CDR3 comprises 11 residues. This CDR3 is CASSEFNEQFF. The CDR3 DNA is TGTGCCAGTAGCGAATTCAATGAGCAGTTCTTC.

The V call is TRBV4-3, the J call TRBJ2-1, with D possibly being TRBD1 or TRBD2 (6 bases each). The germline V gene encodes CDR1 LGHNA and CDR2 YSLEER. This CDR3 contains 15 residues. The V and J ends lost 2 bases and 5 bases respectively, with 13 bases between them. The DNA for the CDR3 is TGCGCCAGCAGCCAAAGACGGGGGCGGAACAATGAGCAGTTCTTC. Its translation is CASSQRRGRNNEQFF.

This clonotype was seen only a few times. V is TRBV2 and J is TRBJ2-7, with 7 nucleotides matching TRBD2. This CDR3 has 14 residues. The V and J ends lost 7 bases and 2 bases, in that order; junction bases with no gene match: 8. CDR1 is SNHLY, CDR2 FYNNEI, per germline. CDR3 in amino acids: CASIGGTLTYEQYV. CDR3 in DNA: TGTGCCAGCATCGGGGGGACCCTTACCTACGAGCAGTACGTC.

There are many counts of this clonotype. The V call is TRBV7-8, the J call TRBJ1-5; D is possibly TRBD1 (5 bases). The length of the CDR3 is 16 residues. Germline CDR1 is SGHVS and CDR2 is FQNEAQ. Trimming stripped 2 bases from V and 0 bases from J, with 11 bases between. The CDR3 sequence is CASSLSRVYSNQPQHF. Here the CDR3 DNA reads TGTGCCAGCAGCTTAAGCAGGGTTTATAGCAATCAGCCCCAGCATTTT.

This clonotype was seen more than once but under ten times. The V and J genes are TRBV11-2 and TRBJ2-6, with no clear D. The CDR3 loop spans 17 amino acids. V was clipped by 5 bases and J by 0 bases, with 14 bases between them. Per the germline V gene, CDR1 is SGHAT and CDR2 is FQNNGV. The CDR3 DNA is TGTGCCAGCAGCCCTTCTTCGGCTAGCTCTGGGGCCAACGTCCTGACTTTC. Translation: CASSPSSASSGANVLTF.

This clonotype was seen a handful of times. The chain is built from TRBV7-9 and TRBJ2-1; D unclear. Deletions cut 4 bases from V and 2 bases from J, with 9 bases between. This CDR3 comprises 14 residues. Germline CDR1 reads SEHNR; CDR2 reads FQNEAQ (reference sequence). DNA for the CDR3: TGTGCCAGCAGCTGGCCCTCGGCCTACAATGAGCAGTTCTTC. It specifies CASSWPSAYNEQFF.

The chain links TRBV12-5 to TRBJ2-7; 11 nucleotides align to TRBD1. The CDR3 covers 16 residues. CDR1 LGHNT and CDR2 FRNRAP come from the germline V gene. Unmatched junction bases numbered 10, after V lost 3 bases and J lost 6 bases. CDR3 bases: TGTGCTAGTGGTTTTTCCCCATCGGGGACAGGGGGCGAGCAGTACTTC. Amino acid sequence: CASGFSPSGTGGEQYF.

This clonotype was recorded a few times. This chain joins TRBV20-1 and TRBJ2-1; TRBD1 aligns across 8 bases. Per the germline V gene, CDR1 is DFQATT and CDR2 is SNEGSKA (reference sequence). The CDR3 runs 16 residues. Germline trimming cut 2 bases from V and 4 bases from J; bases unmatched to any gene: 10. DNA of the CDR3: TGCAGTGCTAGACCCCTACAGGGGGAGAGGTACAATGAGCAGTTCTTC. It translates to CSARPLQGERYNEQFF.

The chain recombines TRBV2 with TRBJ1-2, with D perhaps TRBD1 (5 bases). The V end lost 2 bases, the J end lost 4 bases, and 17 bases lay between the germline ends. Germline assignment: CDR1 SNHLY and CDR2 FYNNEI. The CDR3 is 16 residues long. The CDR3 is CASSEWRGPSIYGYTF. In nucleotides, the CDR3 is TGTGCCAGCAGTGAATGGCGGGGACCCTCAATCTATGGCTACACCTTC.

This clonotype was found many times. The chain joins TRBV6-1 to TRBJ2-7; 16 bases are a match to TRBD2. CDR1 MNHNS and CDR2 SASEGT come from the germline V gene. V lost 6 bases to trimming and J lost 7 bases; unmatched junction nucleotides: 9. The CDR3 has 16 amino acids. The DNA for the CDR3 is TGTGCCAGCAGCCCGGGACTAGCGGGGGGGCCGGGGGAGCAGTACTTC. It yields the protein CASSPGLAGGPGEQYF.

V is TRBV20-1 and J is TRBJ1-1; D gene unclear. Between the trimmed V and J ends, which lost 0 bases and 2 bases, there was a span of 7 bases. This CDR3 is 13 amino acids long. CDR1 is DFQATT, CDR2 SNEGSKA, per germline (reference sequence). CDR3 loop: CSARDRLNTEAFF. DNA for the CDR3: TGCAGTGCTAGAGACAGACTTAACACTGAAGCTTTCTTT.

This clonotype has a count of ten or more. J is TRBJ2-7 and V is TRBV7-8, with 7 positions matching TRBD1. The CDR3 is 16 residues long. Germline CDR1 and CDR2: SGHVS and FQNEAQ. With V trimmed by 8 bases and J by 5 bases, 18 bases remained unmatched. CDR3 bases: TGTGCCAGCTCCCGACAGGGCGTGGGGAGCCTAGACGAGCAGTACTTC. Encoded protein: CASSRQGVGSLDEQYF.

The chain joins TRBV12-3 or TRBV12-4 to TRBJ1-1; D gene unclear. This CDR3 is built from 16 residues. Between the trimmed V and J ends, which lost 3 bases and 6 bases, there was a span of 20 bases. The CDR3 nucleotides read TGTGCCAGCAGTTTCGCCACTTCTGGGAGGCCCGCTGAAGCTTTCTTT. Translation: CASSFATSGRPAEAFF.

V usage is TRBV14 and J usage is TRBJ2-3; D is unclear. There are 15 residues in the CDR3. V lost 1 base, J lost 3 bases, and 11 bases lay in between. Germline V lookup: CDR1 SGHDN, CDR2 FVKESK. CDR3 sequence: CASSQVLSGTDTQYF. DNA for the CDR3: TGTGCCAGCAGCCAAGTTTTAAGTGGGACAGATACGCAGTATTTT.

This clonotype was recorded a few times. The chain's CDR3 is CASSLVGMGQVDNEQFF. The CDR3 bases are TGTGCCAGCAGCTTAGTTGGTATGGGACAGGTTGACAATGAGCAGTTCTTC. V usage is TRBV7-9 and J usage is TRBJ2-1; 8 positions agree with TRBD1. V shed 1 base and J 5 bases; nucleotides not matched to a gene: 10. This CDR3 is built from 17 residues. Germline CDR1 and CDR2: SEHNR and FQNEAQ (reference sequence).

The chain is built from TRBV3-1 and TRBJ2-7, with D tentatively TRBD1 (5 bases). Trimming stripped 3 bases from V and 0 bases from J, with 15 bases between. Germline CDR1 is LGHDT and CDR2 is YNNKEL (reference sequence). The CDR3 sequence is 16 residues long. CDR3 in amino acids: CASSHLDSQSSYEQYF. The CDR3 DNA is TGTGCCAGCAGCCACCTCGACAGTCAAAGCTCCTACGAGCAGTACTTC.

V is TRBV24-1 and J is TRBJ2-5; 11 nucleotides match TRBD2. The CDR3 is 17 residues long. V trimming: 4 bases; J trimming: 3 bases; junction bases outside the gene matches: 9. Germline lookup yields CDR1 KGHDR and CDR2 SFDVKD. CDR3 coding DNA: TGTGCCACCAGTGACGGAACTAGCGGGGGAAGGAAAGAGACCCAGTACTTC. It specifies CATSDGTSGGRKETQYF.

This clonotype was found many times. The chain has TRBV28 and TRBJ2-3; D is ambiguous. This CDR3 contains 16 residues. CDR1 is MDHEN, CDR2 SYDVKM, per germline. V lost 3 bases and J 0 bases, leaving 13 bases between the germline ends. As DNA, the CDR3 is TGTGCCAGCAGTTTTCTAATAGGCGTGAGCACAGATACGCAGTATTTT. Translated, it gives CASSFLIGVSTDTQYF.

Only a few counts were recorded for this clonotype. Here the CDR3 DNA reads TGTGCCAGTAGTATAGATGTCACCGTTGGCACTGAAGCTTTCTTT. Protein: CASSIDVTVGTEAFF. The V call is TRBV19, the J call TRBJ1-1; D is ambiguous. Trimming removed 0 bases at V and 4 bases at J, with 12 bases between. Germline-derived CDR1 and CDR2 are LNHDA and SQIVND (reference sequence). CDR3 size: 15 residues.